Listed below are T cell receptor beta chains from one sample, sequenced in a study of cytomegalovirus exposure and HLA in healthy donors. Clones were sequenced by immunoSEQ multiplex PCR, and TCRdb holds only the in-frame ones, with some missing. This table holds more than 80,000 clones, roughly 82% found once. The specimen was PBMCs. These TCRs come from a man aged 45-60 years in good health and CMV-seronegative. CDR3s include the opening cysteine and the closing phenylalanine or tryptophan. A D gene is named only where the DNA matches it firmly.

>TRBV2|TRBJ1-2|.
CASCEQLTNYGYTF
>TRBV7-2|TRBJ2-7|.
CASSLGRDYEQYF
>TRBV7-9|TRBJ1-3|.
CASSGAVFSGNTIYF
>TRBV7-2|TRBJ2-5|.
CASSQNQKETQYF
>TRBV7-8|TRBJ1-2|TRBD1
CASSLARRTGGRSGYTF
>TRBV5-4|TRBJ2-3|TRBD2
CASSYGGALSTDTQYF
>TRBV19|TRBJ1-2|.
CASRSGFEGYTF
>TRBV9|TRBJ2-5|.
CASSAKGYQETQYF
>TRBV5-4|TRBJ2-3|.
CASSSGVGRGVGTQYF
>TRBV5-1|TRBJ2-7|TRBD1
CASSRQPQGDEQYF
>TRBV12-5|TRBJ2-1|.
CASGLVLFPDFRNEQFF
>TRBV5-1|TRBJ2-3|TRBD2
CASSLETSGGTDTQYF
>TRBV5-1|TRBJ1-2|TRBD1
CASSSGQGDSLYGYTF
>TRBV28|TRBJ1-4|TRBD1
CASWGTGRNEKLFF
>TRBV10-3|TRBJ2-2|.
CAIKGGLIDGGELFF
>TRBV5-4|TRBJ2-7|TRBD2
CASSSGGQNSYEQYF
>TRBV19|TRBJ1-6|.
CASSEGPSSPLHF
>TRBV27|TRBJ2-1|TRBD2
CASSDGLGVPHEQFF
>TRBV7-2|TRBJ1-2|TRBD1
CASSFQGVDGYTF
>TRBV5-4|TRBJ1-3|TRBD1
CASSSRGQGYSGNTIYF
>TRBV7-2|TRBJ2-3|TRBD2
CASSLGLAGTLDTQYF
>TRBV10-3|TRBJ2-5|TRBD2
CAISSSLGGGPGGETQYF
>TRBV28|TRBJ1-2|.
CASSLGGGNYGYTF
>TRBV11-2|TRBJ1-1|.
CASSSLDRNTEAFF
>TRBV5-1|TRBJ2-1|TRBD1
CASNLDRGNYNEQFF
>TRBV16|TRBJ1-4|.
CASTVSRHEKLFF
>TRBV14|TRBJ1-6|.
CASSQREFSPLHF
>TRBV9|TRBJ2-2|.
CASSPRGVTNTGELFF
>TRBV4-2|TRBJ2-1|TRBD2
CASSQEAGGPENEQFF
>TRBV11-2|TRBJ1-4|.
CASSFMPILATNEKLFF
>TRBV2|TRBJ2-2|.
CASSEALGEITGELFF
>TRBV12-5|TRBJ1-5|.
CASGLGGSNQPQHF
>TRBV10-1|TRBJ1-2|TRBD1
CASSEDRVKGYTF
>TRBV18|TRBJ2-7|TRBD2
CASSDSSSGDYEQYF
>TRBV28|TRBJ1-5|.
CASSLGPGDSNQPQHF
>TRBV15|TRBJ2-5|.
CATSRARQHETQYF
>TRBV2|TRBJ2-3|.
CASSEKGGPSSTDTQYF
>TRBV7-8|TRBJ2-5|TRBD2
CASSLALGGGQPLYF
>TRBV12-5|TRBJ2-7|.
CASTKWGAPYEQYF
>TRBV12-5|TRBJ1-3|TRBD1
CASGLDRGRNTIYF
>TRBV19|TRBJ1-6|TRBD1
CASSIAQGATNSPLHF
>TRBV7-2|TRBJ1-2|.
CASSLEGSQDYGYTF
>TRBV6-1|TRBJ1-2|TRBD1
CASSPTGEYNYGYTF
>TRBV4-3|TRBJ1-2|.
CASSQSRAWYYGYTF
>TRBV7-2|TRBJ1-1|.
CASSYLRSNTEAFF
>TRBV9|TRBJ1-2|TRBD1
CASSVPLTGGNGYTF
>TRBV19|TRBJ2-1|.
CASSMGQGNEQFF
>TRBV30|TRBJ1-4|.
CAWDTLRGEKLFF
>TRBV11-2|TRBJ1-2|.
CASSSYSGKRDYGYTF
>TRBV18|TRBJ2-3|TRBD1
CASSWDSGTDTQYF
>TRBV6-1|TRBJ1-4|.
CASERGGEKLFF
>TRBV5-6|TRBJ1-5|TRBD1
CASSPGQGVNQPQHF
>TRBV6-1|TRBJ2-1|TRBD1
CASSVNRGSIDEQFF
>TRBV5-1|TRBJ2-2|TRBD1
CASSPDRGGTGELFF
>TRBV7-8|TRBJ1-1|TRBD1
CASSPGQGWTEAFF
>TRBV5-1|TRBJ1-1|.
CASSLAQTNTEAFF
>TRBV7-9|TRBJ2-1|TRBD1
CASRLGQGAYEQFF